Below, 11 T cell receptor beta chains from the same sample are listed, as sequenced in a study of patients and donors after allogeneic stem cell transplantation. TCRdb re-called the RT-PCR reads through MiXCR, storing one row per CDR3 protein. The profile covers 400,000 to 450,000 distinct CDR3 sequences, with roughly 16% appearing a single time and 6% to 8% taken by the ten largest. The specimen was blood, either unsorted or a sorted T cell fraction (not recorded which). The receptors shown here come from a human donor who was either an allogeneic HSCT recipient or a stem cell or donor lymphocyte infusion donor (not recorded which). It is not recorded whose cells these are; they may come from a transplant donor.

The chain joins TRBV5-1 to TRBJ2-3, with 8 nucleotides matching TRBD1. V lost 5 bases and J lost 4; bases outside the gene matches: 12. From germline, CDR1 is SGHRS and CDR2 YFSETQ. The CDR3 spans 16 residues. The CDR3 DNA is TGCGCCAGCAGGCGAGCGAGGACAGGGCCCCCAGATACGCAGTATTTT. As protein: CASRRARTGPPDTQYF.

The CDR3: CATSDRQGGAGETQYF. As DNA, the CDR3 is TGTGCCACCAGTGATCGCCAGGGGGGGGCCGGAGAGACCCAGTACTTC. This chain joins TRBV24-1 and TRBJ2-5; D is tentatively TRBD1 or TRBD2 (7 bases each). The CDR3 consists of 16 residues. Per the germline V gene, CDR1 is KGHDR and CDR2 is SFDVKD. V lost 3 bases and J 4 bases, leaving 17 bases between the germline ends.

This clonotype has just a few counts. The V call is TRBV29-1, the J call TRBJ1-1; D remains ambiguous. Germline assignment: CDR1 SQVTM and CDR2 ANQGSEA. V was shortened by 3 bases and J by 3 bases, with 5 bases between the two germline ends. This CDR3 comprises 11 residues. CDR3 bases: TGCAGCGTTGACGTGTACACTGAAGCTTTCTTT. This translates into CSVDVYTEAFF.

V gene TRBV20-1 combines with J gene TRBJ2-4; D call uncertain. CDR3 length: 13 amino acids. CDR1 DFQATT and CDR2 SNEGSKA come from the germline V gene (reference sequence). The V and J ends lost 3 bases and 2 bases respectively, with 8 bases between them. The CDR3 is CSASALTKNIQYF. In DNA, the CDR3 is TGCAGTGCTAGTGCCCTAACCAAAAACATTCAGTACTTC.

This sequence joins TRBV12-3 or TRBV12-4 and TRBJ2-7, with D perhaps being TRBD1 or TRBD2 (6 bases each). V was trimmed by 6 bases and J by 5 bases, leaving 17 bases between them. The CDR3 has 14 residues. The DNA of the CDR3 is TGTGCCAGCAGATTTACGGGGGCGAGGGACGAGCAGTACTTC. This translates into CASRFTGARDEQYF.

This clonotype was seen a few times. The chain recombines TRBV9 with TRBJ1-6; D might be TRBD1 (5 bases). The CDR3 runs to 15 residues. Trimming took 3 bases from V and 4 from J, leaving 11 bases between them. CDR1 SGDLS and CDR2 YYNGEE come from the germline V gene. CDR3 amino acids: CASSATTVYNSPLHF. The DNA of the CDR3 is TGTGCCAGCAGCGCGACGACAGTTTATAATTCACCCCTCCACTTT.

This clonotype came up once. The chain uses TRBV6-2 or TRBV6-3 and TRBJ1-5; D is unresolved. The CDR3 totals 13 residues. Per the germline V gene, CDR1 is MNHEY and CDR2 is SVGEGT. Between the trimmed V and J ends, which lost 2 bases and 7 bases, there was a span of 9 bases. The CDR3 region is CASSYPNVQPQHF. DNA of the CDR3: TGTGCCAGCAGTTACCCTAACGTCCAGCCCCAGCATTTT.

The chain employs TRBV20-1 and TRBJ2-3; 8 nucleotides align to TRBD2. J gave up 2 bases and V 6 bases, and 7 bases lay outside the gene matches. Germline lookup yields CDR1 DFQATT and CDR2 SNEGSKA (reference sequence). The CDR3 is 14 amino acids. CDR3 in amino acids: CSAGREAVTDTQYF. DNA for the CDR3: TGCAGTGCGGGGCGGGAGGCCGTCACAGATACGCAGTATTTT.

This clonotype was recorded a few times. The chain is built from TRBV4-3 and TRBJ2-3; perhaps TRBD2 as D (5 bases). The CDR3 length is 14 residues. Germline V gene lookup returns CDR1 LGHNA and CDR2 YSLEER. Between the trimmed V and J ends, which lost 0 bases and 6 bases, there was a span of 10 bases. In DNA, the CDR3 is TGCGCCAGCAGCCAAGATCGAGGGTTGGATACGCAGTATTTT. This codes for CASSQDRGLDTQYF.

This clonotype occurred a few times. The chain joins TRBV4-2 to TRBJ2-2, with D maybe TRBD1 (5 bases). Looked up from germline, CDR1 is LGHNA and CDR2 is YNFKEQ. Deletions cut 1 base from V and 7 bases from J, with 19 bases between. The CDR3 is 17 amino acids. The CDR3 DNA sequence: TGTGCCAGCAGCCAAGCTTGGGTGGCAGGGTGGAGCGGGGAGCTGTTTTTT. This translates into CASSQAWVAGWSGELFF.

Only a few counts were recorded for this clonotype. This chain connects TRBV6-5 to TRBJ2-7; D may be TRBD2 (6 bases). In germline, CDR1 is MNHEY, CDR2 SVGAGI. V was clipped by 2 bases and J by 6 bases, with 11 bases between them. This CDR3 comprises 13 residues. The CDR3 region is CASSYLGGSEQYF. In DNA form, the CDR3 reads TGTGCCAGCAGTTACCTCGGGGGTAGCGAGCAGTACTTC.